This T cell receptor (beta chain) was observed in a study of CD8+CD57+ T cells in acquired aplastic anemia. About the research overall: Healthy donors averaged about 10 million reads for CD4+ cells.

The CDR3 runs to 13 residues. Trimming stripped 2 bases from V and 2 bases from J, with 6 bases between. Germline V CDR1 and CDR2: ENHRY, SYGVKD. Genomic DNA, serving as template, underwent TCR beta VDJ and CDR3 profiling. One entry per CDR3 protein results from TCRdb running MiXCR on the reads. The profile shows some 140,000 distinct CDR3 sequences, roughly 40% of them singletons. Material: sorted CD4+, CD8+, or CD8+CD57+ T cells (not recorded which) from PBMCs. The source is a human donor in good health, serving as a control. This chain links TRBV10-3 with TRBJ1-2; D remains ambiguous. CDR3 sequence reads: CAISEAPNYGYTF. The DNA for the CDR3 is TGTGCCATCAGTGAGGCACCCAACTATGGCTACACCTTC.